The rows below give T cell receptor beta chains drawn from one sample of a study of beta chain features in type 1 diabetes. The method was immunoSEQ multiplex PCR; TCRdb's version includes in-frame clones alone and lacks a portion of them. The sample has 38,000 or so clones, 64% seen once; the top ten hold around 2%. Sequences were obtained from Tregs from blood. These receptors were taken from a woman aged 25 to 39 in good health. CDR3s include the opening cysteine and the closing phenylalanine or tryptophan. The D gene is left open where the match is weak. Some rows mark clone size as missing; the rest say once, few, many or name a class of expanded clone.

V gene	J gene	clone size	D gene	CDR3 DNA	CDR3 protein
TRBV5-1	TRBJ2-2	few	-	TGCGCCAGCTATGATACCGCCGGCACCGGGGAGCTGTTTTTT	CASYDTAGTGELFF
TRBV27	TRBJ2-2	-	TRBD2	TGTGCCAGTAACGGACTAGCGGGAGGTCCGAACACCGGGGAGCTGTTTTTT	CASNGLAGGPNTGELFF
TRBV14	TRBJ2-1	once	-	TGTGCCAGCAGCCAGTTATCGGGGAGCTCCTACAATGAGCAGTTCTTC	CASSQLSGSSYNEQFF
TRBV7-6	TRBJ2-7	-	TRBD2	TGTGCCAGCAGCTCTAGCGGGAGTTGGAACGAGCAGTACTTC	CASSSSGSWNEQYF
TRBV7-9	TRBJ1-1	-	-	TGTGCCAGCAGCTTAGGGGGCTCTGAAGCTTTCTTT	CASSLGGSEAFF
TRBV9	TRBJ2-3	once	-	TGTGCCAGCAGCGTAGAAATGGCCGATACGCAGTATTTT	CASSVEMADTQYF
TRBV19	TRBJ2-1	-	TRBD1	TGTGCCAGTAGAATAACAGGGGGCTCCTACAATGAGCAGTTCTTC	CASRITGGSYNEQFF
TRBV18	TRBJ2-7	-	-	TGTGCCAGCTCGGACGGACAGTCCTCCTACGAGCAGTACTTC	CASSDGQSSYEQYF
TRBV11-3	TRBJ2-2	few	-	TGTGCCAGCAGCCGCGGTTGGACCGGGGAGCTGTTTTTT	CASSRGWTGELFF
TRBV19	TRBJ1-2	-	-	TGTGCCAGTAGTCCCCAGGGAGGCGGCGGCTACACCTTC	CASSPQGGGGYTF
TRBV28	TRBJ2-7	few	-	TGTGCCAGCCTGAGGGCATGGGTGCAGTACTTC	CASLRAWVQYF
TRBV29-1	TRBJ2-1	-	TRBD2	TGCAGCGTTGTGGCGGGAGGTTTTAGCTCCTACAATGAGCAGTTCTTC	CSVVAGGFSSYNEQFF
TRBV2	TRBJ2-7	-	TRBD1	TGTGCCAGCGGAACGGGACAGGGCGAAATTTACGAGCAGTACTTC	CASGTGQGEIYEQYF
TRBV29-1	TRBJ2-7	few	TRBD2	TGCAGCGTGAGAATTCTAGCGGGAGAAGGCGAGCAGTACTTC	CSVRILAGEGEQYF
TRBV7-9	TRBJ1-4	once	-	TGTGCCAGCAGCTTAGGAGGCGGCACGACTAATGAAAAACTGTTTTTT	CASSLGGGTTNEKLFF
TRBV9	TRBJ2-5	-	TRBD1	TGTGCCAGCAGCGTCGGAACACCGGGACAGGGGATGGGAGAGACCCAGTACTTC	CASSVGTPGQGMGETQYF
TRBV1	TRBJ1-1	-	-	TGCACCAGCAGCCAGTGCCGGGACAGGACCGTATGCGCTTTCTTT	CTSSQCRDRTVCAFF
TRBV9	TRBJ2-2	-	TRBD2	TGTGCCAGCAGCGTAGGAGCGGGATACACCGGGGAGCTGTTTTTT	CASSVGAGYTGELFF
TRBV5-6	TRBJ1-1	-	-	TGTGCCAGCAGCTCGAGGGAGAAGGTGACTGAAGCTTTCTTT	CASSSREKVTEAFF
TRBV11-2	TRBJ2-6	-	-	TGTGCCAGCAGCCTGGTTGAGGGGGCCAACGTCCTGACTTTC	CASSLVEGANVLTF
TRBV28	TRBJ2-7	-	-	TGTGCCAGCAGTTTGGAGGGGGGGCACGAGCAGTACTTC	CASSLEGGHEQYF
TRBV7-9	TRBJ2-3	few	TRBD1	TGTGCCAGCAGCTCCTCGACAGGGGATACGCAGTATTTT	CASSSSTGDTQYF
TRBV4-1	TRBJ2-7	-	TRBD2	TGCGCCAGCAGCCAAGATGTGGCGGGAGTTCTCGAGCAGTACTTC	CASSQDVAGVLEQYF
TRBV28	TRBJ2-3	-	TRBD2	TGTGCCAGCAGTTTATTGGCTAGCGGGAGAACAGATACGCAGTATTTT	CASSLLASGRTDTQYF
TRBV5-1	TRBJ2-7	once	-	TGCGCCAGCAGCTTCCGCCCCAATCGGGATACCTACGAGCAGTACTTC	CASSFRPNRDTYEQYF
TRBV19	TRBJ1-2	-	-	TGTGCCAGTAGTATCGCAGTGAACTATGGCTACACCTTC	CASSIAVNYGYTF
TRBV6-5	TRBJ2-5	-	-	TGTGCCAGCAGTTACAGGCAGGGTGGGGAGACCCAGTACTTC	CASSYRQGGETQYF
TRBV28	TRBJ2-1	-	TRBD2	TGTGCCAGCAGTTACCTAGGCGGGAGGATCTACAATGAGCAGTTCTTC	CASSYLGGRIYNEQFF
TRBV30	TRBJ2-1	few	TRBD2	TGTGCCTGGACAACGGGAGGCCTGTACAATGAGCAGTTCTTC	CAWTTGGLYNEQFF
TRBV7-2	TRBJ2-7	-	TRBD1	TGTGCCAGCAGTCGACAGGGGGTGAGCTCCTACGAGCAGTACTTC	CASSRQGVSSYEQYF
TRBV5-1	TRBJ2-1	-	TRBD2	TGCGCCAGCACCCTGGGAGCGGGAGGGACCAATGAGCAGTTCTTC	CASTLGAGGTNEQFF
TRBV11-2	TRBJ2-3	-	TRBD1	TGTGCCAGCAGCTCCTACGGACAGGGCACAGATACGCAGTATTTT	CASSSYGQGTDTQYF
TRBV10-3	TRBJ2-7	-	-	TGTGCCATCAGTGGTTCGTCCCCCGAGCAGTACTTC	CAISGSSPEQYF
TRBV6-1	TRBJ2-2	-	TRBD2	TGTGCCAGCAGCGGCGGACTAGCGGGAGGGGAGCTGTTTTTT	CASSGGLAGGELFF
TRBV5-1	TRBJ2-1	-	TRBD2	TGCGCCAGCAGCTTGCTAGCGGGAGGGGGTGAGCAGTTCTTC	CASSLLAGGGEQFF
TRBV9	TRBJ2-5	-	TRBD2	TGTGCCAGCAGCTGGGGGACTACCCAAGAGACCCAGTACTTC	CASSWGTTQETQYF
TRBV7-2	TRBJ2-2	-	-	TGTGCCAGCAGCCGGGGGGCAGGGGGCACCAACACCGGGGAGCTGTTTTTT	CASSRGAGGTNTGELFF
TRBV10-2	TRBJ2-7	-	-	TGCGCCAGCAGAACCGGGACAGCTGGAGGGGAGCAGTACTTC	CASRTGTAGGEQYF
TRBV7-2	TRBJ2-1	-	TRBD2	TGTGCCAGCAGGGGGACTAGCGTTTACAATGAGCAGTTCTTC	CASRGTSVYNEQFF
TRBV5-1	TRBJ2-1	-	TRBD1	TGCGCCAGCAGCTTTCAAACCGGGACAGTAACATACAATGAGCAGTTCTTC	CASSFQTGTVTYNEQFF
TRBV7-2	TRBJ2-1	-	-	TGTGCCAGCAGCAGGGGGTTGTCCCCTACAACTGAGCAGTTCTTC	CASSRGLSPTTEQFF
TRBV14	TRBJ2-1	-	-	TGTGCCAGCAGCCTCTTCAGTGGTGAGCAGTTCTTC	CASSLFSGEQFF
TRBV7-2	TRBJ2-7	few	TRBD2	TGTGCCAGCAGCGAGCGGGGGCGGGAGTTGGGCGAGCAGTACTTC	CASSERGRELGEQYF